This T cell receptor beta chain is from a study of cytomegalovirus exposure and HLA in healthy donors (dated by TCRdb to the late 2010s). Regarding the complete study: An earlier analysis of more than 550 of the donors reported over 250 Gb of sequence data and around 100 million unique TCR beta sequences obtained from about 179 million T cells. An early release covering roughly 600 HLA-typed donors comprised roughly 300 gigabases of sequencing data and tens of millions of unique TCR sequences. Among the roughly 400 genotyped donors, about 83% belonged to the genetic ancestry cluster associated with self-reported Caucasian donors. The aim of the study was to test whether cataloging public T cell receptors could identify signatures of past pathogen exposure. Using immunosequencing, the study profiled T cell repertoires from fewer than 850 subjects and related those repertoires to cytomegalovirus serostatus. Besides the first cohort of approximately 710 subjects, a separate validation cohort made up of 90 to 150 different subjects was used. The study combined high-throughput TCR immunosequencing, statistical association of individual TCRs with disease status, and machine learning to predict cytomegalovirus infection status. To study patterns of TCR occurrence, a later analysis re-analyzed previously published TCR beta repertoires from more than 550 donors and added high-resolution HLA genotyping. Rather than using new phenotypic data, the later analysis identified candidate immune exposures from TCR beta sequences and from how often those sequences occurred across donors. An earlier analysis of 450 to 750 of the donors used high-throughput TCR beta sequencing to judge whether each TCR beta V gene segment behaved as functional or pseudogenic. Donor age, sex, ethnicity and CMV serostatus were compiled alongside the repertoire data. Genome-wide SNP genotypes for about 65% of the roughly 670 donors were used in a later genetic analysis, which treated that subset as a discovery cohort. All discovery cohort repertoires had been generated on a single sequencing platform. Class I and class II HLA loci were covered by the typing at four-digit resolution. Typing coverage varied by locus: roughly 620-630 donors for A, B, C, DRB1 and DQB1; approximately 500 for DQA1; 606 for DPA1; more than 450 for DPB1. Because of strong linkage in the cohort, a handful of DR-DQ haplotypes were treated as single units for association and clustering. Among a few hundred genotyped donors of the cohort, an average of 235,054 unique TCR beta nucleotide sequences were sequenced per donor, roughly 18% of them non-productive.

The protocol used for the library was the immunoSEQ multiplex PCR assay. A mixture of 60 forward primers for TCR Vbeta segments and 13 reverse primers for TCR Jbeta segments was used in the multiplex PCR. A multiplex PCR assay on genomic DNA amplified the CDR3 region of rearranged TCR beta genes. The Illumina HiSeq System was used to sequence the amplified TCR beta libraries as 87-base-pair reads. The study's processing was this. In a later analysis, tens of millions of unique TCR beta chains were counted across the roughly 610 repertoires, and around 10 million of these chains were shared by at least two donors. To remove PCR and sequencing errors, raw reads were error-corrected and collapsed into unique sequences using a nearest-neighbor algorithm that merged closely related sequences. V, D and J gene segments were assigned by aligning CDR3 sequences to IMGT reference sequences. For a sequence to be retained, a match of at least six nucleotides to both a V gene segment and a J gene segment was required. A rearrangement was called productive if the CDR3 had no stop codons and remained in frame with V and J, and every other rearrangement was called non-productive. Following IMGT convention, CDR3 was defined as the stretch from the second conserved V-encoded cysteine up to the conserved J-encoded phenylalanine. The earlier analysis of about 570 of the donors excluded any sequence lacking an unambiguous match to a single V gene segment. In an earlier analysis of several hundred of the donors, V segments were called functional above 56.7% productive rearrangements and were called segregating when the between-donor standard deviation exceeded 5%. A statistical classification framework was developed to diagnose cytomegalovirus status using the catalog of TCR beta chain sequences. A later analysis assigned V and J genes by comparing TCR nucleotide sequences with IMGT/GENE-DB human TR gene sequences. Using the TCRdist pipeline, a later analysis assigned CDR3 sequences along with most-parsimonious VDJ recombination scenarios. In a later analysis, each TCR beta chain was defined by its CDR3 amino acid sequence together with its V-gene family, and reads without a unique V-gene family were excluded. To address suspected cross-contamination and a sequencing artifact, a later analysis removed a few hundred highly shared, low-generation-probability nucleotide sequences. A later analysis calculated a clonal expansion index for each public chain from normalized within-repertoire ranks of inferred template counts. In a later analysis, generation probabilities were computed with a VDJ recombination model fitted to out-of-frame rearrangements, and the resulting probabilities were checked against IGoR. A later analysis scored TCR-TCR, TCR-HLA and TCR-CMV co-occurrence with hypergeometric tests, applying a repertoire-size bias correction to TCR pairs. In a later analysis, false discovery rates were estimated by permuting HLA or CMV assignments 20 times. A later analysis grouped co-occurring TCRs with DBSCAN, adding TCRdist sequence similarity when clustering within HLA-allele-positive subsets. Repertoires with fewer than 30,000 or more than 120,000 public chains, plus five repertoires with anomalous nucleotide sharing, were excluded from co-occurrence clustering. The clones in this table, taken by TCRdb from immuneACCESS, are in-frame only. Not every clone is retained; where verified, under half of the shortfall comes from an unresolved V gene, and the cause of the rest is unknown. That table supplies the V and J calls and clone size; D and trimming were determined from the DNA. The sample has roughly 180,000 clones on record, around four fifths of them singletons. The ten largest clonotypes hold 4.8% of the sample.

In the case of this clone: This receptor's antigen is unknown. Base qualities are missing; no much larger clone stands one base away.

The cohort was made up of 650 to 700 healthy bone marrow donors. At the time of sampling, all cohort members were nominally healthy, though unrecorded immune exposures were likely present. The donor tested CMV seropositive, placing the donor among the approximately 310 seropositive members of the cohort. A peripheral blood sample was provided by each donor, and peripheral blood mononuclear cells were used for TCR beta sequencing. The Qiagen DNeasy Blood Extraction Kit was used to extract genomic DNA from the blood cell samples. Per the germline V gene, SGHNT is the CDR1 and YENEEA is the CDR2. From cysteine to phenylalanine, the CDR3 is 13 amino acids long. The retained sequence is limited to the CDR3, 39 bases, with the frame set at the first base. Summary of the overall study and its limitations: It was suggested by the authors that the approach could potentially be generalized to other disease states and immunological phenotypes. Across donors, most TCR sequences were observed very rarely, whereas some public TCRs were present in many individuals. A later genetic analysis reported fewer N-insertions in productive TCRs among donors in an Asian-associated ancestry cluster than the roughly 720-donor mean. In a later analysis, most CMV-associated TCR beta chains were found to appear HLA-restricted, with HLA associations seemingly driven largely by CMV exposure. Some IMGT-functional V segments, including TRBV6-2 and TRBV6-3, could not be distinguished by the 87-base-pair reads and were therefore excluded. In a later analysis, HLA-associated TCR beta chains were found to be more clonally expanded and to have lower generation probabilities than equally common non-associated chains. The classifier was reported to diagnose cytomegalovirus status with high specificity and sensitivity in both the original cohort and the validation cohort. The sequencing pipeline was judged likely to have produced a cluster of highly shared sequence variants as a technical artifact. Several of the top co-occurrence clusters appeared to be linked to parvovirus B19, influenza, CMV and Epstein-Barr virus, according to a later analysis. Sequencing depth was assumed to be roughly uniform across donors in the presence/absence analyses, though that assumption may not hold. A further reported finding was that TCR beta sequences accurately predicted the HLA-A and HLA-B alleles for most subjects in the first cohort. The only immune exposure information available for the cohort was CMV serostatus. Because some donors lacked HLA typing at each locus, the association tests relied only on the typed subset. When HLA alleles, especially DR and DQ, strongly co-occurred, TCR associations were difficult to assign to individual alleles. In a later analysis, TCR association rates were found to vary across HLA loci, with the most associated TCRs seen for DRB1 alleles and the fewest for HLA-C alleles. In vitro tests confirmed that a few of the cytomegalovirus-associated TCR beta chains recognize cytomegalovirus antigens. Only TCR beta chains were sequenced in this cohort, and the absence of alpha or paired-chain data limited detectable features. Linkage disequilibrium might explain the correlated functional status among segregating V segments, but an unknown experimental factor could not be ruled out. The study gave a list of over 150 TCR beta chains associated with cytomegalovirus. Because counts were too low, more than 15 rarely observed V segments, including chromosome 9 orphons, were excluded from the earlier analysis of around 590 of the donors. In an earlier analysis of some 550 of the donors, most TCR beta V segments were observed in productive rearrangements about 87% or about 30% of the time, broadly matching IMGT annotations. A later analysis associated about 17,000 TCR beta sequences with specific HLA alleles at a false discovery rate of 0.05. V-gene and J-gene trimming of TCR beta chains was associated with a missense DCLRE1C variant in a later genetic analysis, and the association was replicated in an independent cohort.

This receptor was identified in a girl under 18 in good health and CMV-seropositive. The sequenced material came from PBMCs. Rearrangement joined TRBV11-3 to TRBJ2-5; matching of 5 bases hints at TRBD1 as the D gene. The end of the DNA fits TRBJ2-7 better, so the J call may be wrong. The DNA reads TGTGCCAGCAGCCCAAACGGCAGGGCCGAGCAGTACTTC. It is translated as CASSPNGRAEQYF.